Listed below are T cell receptor beta chains from one sample, sequenced in a study of cytomegalovirus exposure and HLA in healthy donors. Data came from immunoSEQ multiplex PCR; TCRdb stores just in-frame clones and leaves some out. The sample lists about 56,000 clones, approximately 93% occurring once. Specimen: PBMCs. The receptor set was obtained from a woman aged 18-29 years in good health and CMV-seropositive. CDR3s include the opening cysteine and the closing phenylalanine or tryptophan. A D gene is named only where the DNA matches it firmly. Where a row states a size, it is once, few, many or the class of an expanded clone; other rows omit it.

clone size	CDR3 length	J gene	V gene	D gene	CDR3 protein	CDR3 DNA
.	15	TRBJ2-3	TRBV19	TRBD1	CASSIAGGHKDTQYF	TGTGCCAGTAGTATAGCAGGGGGCCATAAAGATACGCAGTATTTT
.	14	TRBJ1-1	TRBV6-5	TRBD1	CASHTYRGHAEAFF	TGTGCCAGCCACACGTACAGGGGGCATGCTGAAGCTTTCTTT
.	15	TRBJ2-7	TRBV11-2	.	CASSLDRQVPYEQYF	TGTGCCAGCAGCTTAGATCGACAGGTTCCCTACGAGCAGTACTTC
.	13	TRBJ1-2	TRBV2	.	CASKKTVLRGYTF	TGTGCCAGCAAAAAGACAGTTCTCCGTGGCTACACCTTC
once	17	TRBJ1-6	TRBV7-2	TRBD1	CASHHTTGSSYNSPLHF	TGTGCCTCGCATCATACGACAGGGAGCTCCTATAATTCACCCCTCCACTTT
.	15	TRBJ2-3	TRBV6-4	TRBD2	CASSPNGGAADTQYF	TGTGCCAGCAGTCCGAACGGGGGGGCCGCAGATACGCAGTATTTT
.	15	TRBJ2-5	TRBV7-9	TRBD1	CASSSHRGGQETQYF	TGTGCCAGCAGCTCCCACAGGGGTGGGCAAGAGACCCAGTACTTC
.	16	TRBJ2-1	TRBV4-1	TRBD1	CASSLQTGGFYNEQFF	TGCGCCAGCAGCCTCCAGACAGGGGGCTTCTACAATGAGCAGTTCTTC
once	16	TRBJ2-1	TRBV11-2	TRBD2	CASSLVGSGGAVEQFF	TGTGCCAGCAGCTTAGTGGGTAGCGGGGGGGCGGTTGAGCAGTTCTTC
.	14	TRBJ1-2	TRBV28	.	CASTSQGESYGYTF	TGTGCCAGCACCTCCCAAGGAGAATCCTATGGCTACACCTTC
.	17	TRBJ1-5	TRBV4-3	.	CASSQDFGGRRNQPQHF	TGCGCCAGCAGCCAAGATTTCGGGGGACGGCGCAATCAGCCCCAGCATTTT
.	15	TRBJ1-5	TRBV12-5	TRBD1	CASGKTGARNQPQHF	TGTGCTAGTGGCAAAACAGGGGCACGCAATCAGCCCCAGCATTTT
once	16	TRBJ2-3	TRBV27	TRBD2	CASSIWTSGGADTQYF	TGTGCCAGCAGTATCTGGACTAGCGGGGGGGCAGATACGCAGTATTTT
.	13	TRBJ1-1	TRBV18	TRBD1	CASSPRTGVEAFF	TGTGCCAGCTCACCAAGGACAGGGGTTGAAGCTTTCTTT
.	15	TRBJ2-1	TRBV11-2	.	CASSLTRGAGNEQFF	TGTGCCAGCAGCTTAACGCGGGGCGCGGGGAATGAGCAGTTCTTC
.	12	TRBJ1-2	TRBV28	.	CASRQGPYGYTF	TGTGCCAGCAGACAGGGACCCTATGGCTACACCTTC
.	15	TRBJ2-5	TRBV5-1	.	CASSWTRGSEETQYF	TGCGCCAGCAGCTGGACTAGGGGGTCGGAGGAGACCCAGTACTTC
.	15	TRBJ2-1	TRBV6-4	TRBD2	CASSELAGSYNEQFF	TGTGCCAGCAGTGAACTAGCGGGCTCCTACAATGAGCAGTTCTTC